These 14 T cell receptor beta chains originate from one sample sequenced in a study of CD8 T cells in Susac syndrome. The RNA input was roughly 0.45 to 1 ug, and it was reverse transcribed with random hexamers. TCRdb called the immunoSEQ multiplex PCR reads again in MiXCR, with one record for every CDR3 protein. The sample holds under 200,000 distinct CDR3 sequences, roughly 96% seen once. The sequenced material came from CD4+ T cells from PBMCs. Receptors were obtained from a human donor in good health.

The chain links TRBV7-2 to TRBJ2-3; 9 nucleotides match TRBD2. V gave up 8 bases and J gave up 1 base; unmatched junction bases: 4. Germline V CDR1 and CDR2: SGHTA, FQGNSA. CDR3 length: 14 residues. The CDR3 DNA is TGTGCCAGCGGACGGACTAGCGGCACAGATACGCAGTATTTT. Its protein product is CASGRTSGTDTQYF.

Worth noting for this clonotype: A junction end diverges from the germline sequence, so it may reflect a read error. The chain uses TRBV29-1 and TRBJ1-1; D ambiguous. The CDR3 has 12 amino acids. CDR1 is SQVTM, CDR2 ANQGSEA, per germline. This CDR3 reads CNVTSYNTEAFF. In DNA, the CDR3 is TGCAACGTTACCAGCTATAACACTGAAGCTTTCTTT.

V and J are TRBV12-3 or TRBV12-4 and TRBJ2-1, with D possibly being TRBD1 or TRBD2 (6 bases each). V lost 5 bases, J lost 0 bases, and 14 bases lay in between. The CDR3 totals 16 residues. The CDR3 loop is CASSPQQGLSYNEQFF. In DNA, the CDR3 is TGTGCCAGCAGTCCCCAACAGGGACTCTCCTACAATGAGCAGTTCTTC.

The chain carries TRBV7-2 and TRBJ1-5; TRBD1 is a possible D gene (6 bases). This CDR3 comprises 14 residues. Germline CDR1 and CDR2: SGHTA and FQGNSA. V was pared by 2 bases and J by 9 bases, with 14 bases between. CDR3 coding DNA: TGTGCCAGCAGCTTACAGGGGCCCCCGAGGCCCCAGCATTTT. Translating it yields CASSLQGPPRPQHF.

V and J are TRBV5-1 and TRBJ2-3, with D hard to call. CDR3 length equals 14 residues. Trimming shortened V by 3 bases and J by 11 bases, and 19 bases separated the two germline ends. Germline lookup yields CDR1 SGHRS and CDR2 YFSETQ. Here the CDR3 reads CASSSTVVGAKQYF. The CDR3 DNA follows: TGCGCCAGCAGCTCCACTGTTGTAGGCGCGAAGCAGTATTTT.

This sequence joins TRBV10-3 and TRBJ2-1, with TRBD2 matching over 11 bases. The germline gives CDR1 ENHRY, CDR2 SYGVKD. V gave up 3 bases and J gave up 5 bases; unmatched junction bases: 3. The CDR3 has 15 residues. CDR3 region: CAISDSGRENNEQFF. In nucleotides, the CDR3 is TGTGCCATCAGTGATAGCGGGAGGGAGAACAATGAGCAGTTCTTC.

V and J are TRBV27 and TRBJ2-2; 8 nucleotides line up with TRBD1. The CDR3 spans 15 residues. Germline V gene data show CDR1 as MNHEY and CDR2 as SMNVEV (reference sequence). V lost 6 bases to trimming and J lost 6 bases; unmatched junction nucleotides: 9. Here the CDR3 DNA reads TGTGCCAGCAGACGTCCCGGACAGGGTTCCGGGGAGCTGTTTTTT. It specifies CASRRPGQGSGELFF.

The rearrangement uses TRBV5-4 and TRBJ2-4; 15 positions agree with TRBD2. CDR1 SGHNT and CDR2 YYREEE come from the germline V gene (reference sequence). With V trimmed by 4 bases and J by 5 bases, 4 bases remained unmatched. The CDR3 extends over 16 amino acids. The CDR3 sequence: CASSDRTSGGENIQYF. The CDR3 DNA reads TGTGCCAGCAGCGATAGGACTAGCGGGGGGGAAAACATTCAGTACTTC.

The V call is TRBV29-1, the J call TRBJ1-1, with D unresolved. V gave up 7 bases and J gave up 1 base, with 13 bases separating them. CDR3 size: 13 residues. Per the germline V gene, CDR1 is SQVTM and CDR2 is ANQGSEA. CDR3 in amino acids: CSAFWAENTEAFF. The CDR3 DNA sequence: TGCAGCGCCTTCTGGGCGGAGAACACTGAAGCTTTCTTT.

This sequence joins TRBV5-4 and TRBJ2-3; 7 bases fit TRBD1. Germline CDR1 is SGHNT and CDR2 is YYREEE (reference sequence). V trimming: 4 bases; J trimming: 2 bases; junction bases outside the gene matches: 4. This CDR3 comprises 14 residues. The CDR3 DNA sequence: TGTGCCAGCAGCCCGGACAGGTACACAGATACGCAGTATTTT. Translating it yields CASSPDRYTDTQYF.

CDR3 region: CSVGIDRGETQYF. In DNA form, the CDR3 reads TGCAGCGTTGGGATCGATCGCGGAGAGACCCAGTACTTC. The chain couples TRBV29-1 to TRBJ2-5; D not certain. V gave up 4 bases and J gave up 4 bases, with 13 bases separating them. Looked up from germline, CDR1 is SQVTM and CDR2 is ANQGSEA. This CDR3 is 13 amino acids long. The variable domain in full, completed from reference TRBV29-1 and TRBJ2-5, reads SAVISQKPSRDICQRGTSLTIQCQVDSQVTMMFWYRQQPGQSLTLIATANQGSEATYESGFVIDKFPISRPNLTFSTLTVSNMSPEDSSIYLCSVGIDRGETQYFGPGTRLLVL.

The CDR3: CSAQVLDTTDTQYF. DNA for the CDR3: TGCAGTGCCCAGGTATTGGATACCACAGATACGCAGTATTTT. This chain uses TRBV20-1 with TRBJ2-3; no firm D call. The CDR3 length is 14 residues. CDR1 and CDR2 (germline): DFQATT, SNEGSKA (reference sequence). Trimming pared 6 bases from V and 2 bases from J, leaving 15 bases between.

This rearrangement joins TRBV5-1 to TRBJ2-1, with TRBD2 identical over 8 bases. J gave up 6 bases and V 10 bases, and 24 bases lay outside the gene matches. The length of the CDR3 is 18 residues. CDR1 and CDR2 (germline): SGHRS, YFSETQ. The CDR3 DNA follows: TGCGCCGCCCACCCGCCGGGACTAGTTTTTATTGCGCCCAATGAGCAGTTCTTC. Translating it yields CAAHPPGLVFIAPNEQFF.

The chain combines TRBV30 with TRBJ2-1, with 7 positions matching TRBD2. CDR1 GTSNPN and CDR2 SVGIG come from the germline V gene (reference sequence). The ends lost 8 bases at V and 2 bases at J; junction bases unmatched: 6. The CDR3 runs to 13 residues. The CDR3 loop is CARGDGPYNEQFF. In DNA, the CDR3 is TGTGCCCGGGGGGACGGCCCCTACAATGAGCAGTTCTTC.